This TCR beta chain was recovered during a study of blood T cells in healthy people across ages. Findings of the study overall: A roughly linear age-dependent decrease characterized TCR beta diversity per million T cells. Researchers deemed the diversity estimates from one million T cells underestimates.

Alongside a J-beta primer mix, a sample-barcoded 5' primer served in a second PCR lasting about 7 to 12 cycles. No fewer than 3 million CDR3-containing paired-end reads came from each sample. From the 5' RACE reads, TCRdb called clonotypes with MiXCR, one entry per CDR3 protein. Of fewer than 1,000,000 distinct CDR3 sequences in the sample, around two fifths were seen once. About this clonotype: Its specificity is not known.

Each donor supplied around 9.9 milliliters of peripheral blood. The V and J ends lost 0 bases and 5 bases respectively, with 12 bases between them. CDR1 and CDR2 (germline): SGHRS, YFSETQ. This CDR3 is 14 amino acids long. The origin of this receptor is a man aged 55 to 69 in good health. The material sequenced was blood. The rearrangement links TRBV5-1 to TRBJ2-7; D might be TRBD2 (5 bases). In DNA form, the CDR3 reads TGCGCCAGCAGCTTGGCGGCGTGGGAGAACGAGCAGTACTTC. Translating it yields CASSLAAWENEQYF.